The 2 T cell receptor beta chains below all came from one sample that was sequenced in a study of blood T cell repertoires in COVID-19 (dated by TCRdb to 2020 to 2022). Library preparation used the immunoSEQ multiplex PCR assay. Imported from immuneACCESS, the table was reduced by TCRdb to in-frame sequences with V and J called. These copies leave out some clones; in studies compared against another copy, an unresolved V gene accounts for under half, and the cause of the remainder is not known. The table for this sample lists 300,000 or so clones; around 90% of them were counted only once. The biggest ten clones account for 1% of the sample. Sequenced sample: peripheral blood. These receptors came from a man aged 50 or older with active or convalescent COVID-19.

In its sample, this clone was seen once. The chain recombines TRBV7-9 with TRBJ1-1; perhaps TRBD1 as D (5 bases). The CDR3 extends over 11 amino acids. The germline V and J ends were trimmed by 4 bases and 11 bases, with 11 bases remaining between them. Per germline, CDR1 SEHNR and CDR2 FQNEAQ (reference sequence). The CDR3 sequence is CASSSDIYAFF. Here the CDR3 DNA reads TGTGCCAGCAGCTCGGACATTTATGCTTTCTTT.

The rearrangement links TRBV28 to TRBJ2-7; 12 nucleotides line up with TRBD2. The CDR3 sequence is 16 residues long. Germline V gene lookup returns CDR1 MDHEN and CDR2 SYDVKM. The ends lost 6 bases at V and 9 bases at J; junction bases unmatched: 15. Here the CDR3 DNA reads TGTGCCAGCAGCCGAGGACTAGCGGGGTTGCTACGAGGGCAGTACTTC. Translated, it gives CASSRGLAGLLRGQYF.